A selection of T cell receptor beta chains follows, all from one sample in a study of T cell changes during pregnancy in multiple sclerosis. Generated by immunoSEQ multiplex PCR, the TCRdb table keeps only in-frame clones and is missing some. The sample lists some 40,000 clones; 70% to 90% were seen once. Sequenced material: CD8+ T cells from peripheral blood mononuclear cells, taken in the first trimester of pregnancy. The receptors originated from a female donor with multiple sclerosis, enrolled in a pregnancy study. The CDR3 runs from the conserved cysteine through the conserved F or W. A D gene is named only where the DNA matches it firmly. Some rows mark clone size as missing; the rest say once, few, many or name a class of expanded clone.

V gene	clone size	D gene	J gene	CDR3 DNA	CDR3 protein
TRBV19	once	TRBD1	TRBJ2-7	TGTGCCAGTAGTATTGCAGGACAGGGGTCCTACGAGCAGTACTTC	CASSIAGQGSYEQYF
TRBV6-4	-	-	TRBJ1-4	TGTGCCAGCAGGCCCCGGGGGGGTGGAACTAATGAAAAACTGTTTTTT	CASRPRGGGTNEKLFF
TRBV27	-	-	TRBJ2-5	TGTGCCAGCAGCTCGGGACTTTCACAAGAGACCCAGTACTTC	CASSSGLSQETQYF
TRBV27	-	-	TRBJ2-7	TGTGCCAGCAGTCTCGTGGGGCCCGCCAACGAGCAGTACTTC	CASSLVGPANEQYF
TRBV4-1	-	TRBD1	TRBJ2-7	TGCGCCAGCAGCCAAGGGCAGGGGGCCGCCTACGAGCAGTACTTC	CASSQGQGAAYEQYF
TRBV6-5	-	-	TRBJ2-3	TGTGCCAGCAGTTACTTGGCCTCTTCATCAGATACGCAGTATTTT	CASSYLASSSDTQYF
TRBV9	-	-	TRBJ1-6	TGTGCCAGCAGCCAGAGCCGGGGGGATTATAATTCACCCCTCCACTTT	CASSQSRGDYNSPLHF
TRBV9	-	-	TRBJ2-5	TGTGCCAGCAGCGGAACAGGGCCCCAGTACTTC	CASSGTGPQYF
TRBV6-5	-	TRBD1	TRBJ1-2	TGTGCCAGCAGTTACTCTTCGACAGGGGATGGCTACACCTTC	CASSYSSTGDGYTF
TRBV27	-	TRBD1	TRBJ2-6	TGTGCCAGCAGCCTGGGACAGGCTCCCTCTGGGGCCAACGTCCTGACTTTC	CASSLGQAPSGANVLTF
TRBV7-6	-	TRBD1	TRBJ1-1	TGTGCCAGCAGCCCTGGACAGGGCGAAATTGAAGCTTTCTTT	CASSPGQGEIEAFF
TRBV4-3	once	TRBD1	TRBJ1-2	TGCGCCAGCAGCTCCCAGGGGGATAGCTATGGCTACACCTTC	CASSSQGDSYGYTF
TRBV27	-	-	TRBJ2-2	TGTGCCAGCAGTCCTTACACCGGGGAGCTGTTTTTT	CASSPYTGELFF
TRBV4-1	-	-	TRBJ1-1	TGCGCCAGCAGCCAAGTAACAGGGCTTGTAATGAACACTGAAGCTTTCTTT	CASSQVTGLVMNTEAFF
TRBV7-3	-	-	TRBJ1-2	TGTGCCAGCACAACGAGGGGGAGGGCTCTAGGCTACACCTTC	CASTTRGRALGYTF
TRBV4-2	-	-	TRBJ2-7	TGTGCCAGCAGCCAAGGGGGGGTGACAGTTTTATACGAGCAGTACTTC	CASSQGGVTVLYEQYF
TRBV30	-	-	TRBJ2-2	TGTGCCTGGAGGGACCCGGGACAACACACCGGGGAGCTGTTTTTT	CAWRDPGQHTGELFF
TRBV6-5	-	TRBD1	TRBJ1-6	TGTGCCAGCAGTACTGACAGGGGCGGGAATTCACCCCTCCACTTT	CASSTDRGGNSPLHF
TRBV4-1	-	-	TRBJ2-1	TGCGCCAGCAGCCAGGTTTTAGCGAATGAGCAGTTCTTC	CASSQVLANEQFF
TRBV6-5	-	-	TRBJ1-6	TGTGCCAGCAAAGACTCTTCACCCCTCCACTTT	CASKDSSPLHF
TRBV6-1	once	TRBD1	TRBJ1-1	TGTGCCAGCACGGAGGGGGCCCCTGAAGCTTTCTTT	CASTEGAPEAFF
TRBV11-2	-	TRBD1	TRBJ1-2	TGTGCCAGCAGCTTAGGGGGACAGGGAAGCTATGGCTACACCTTC	CASSLGGQGSYGYTF
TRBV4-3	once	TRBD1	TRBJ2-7	TGCGCCAGCAGCCAAGAGGACAGGGGCTCCTACGAGCAGTACTTC	CASSQEDRGSYEQYF
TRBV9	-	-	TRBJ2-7	TGTGCCAGCAGCGTAGGGACTTCCTACGAGCAGTACTTC	CASSVGTSYEQYF
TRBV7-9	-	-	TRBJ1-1	TGTGCCAGCAACCCGGGGGGGGGCTATGAAGCTTTCTTT	CASNPGGGYEAFF
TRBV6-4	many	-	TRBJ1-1	TGTGCCAGCAGTGACTCCCAGAACACTGAAGCTTTCTTT	CASSDSQNTEAFF
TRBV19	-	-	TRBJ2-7	TGTGCCAGTAGTATCGGAGGGTTGGGGAACTACGAGCAGTACTTC	CASSIGGLGNYEQYF
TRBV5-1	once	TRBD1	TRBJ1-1	TGCGCCAGCAGCTTGGTCGGGACAGGCCACGCCAACATGAACACTGAAGCTTTCTTT	CASSLVGTGHANMNTEAFF
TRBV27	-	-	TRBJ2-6	TGTGCCAGCAGTAGAGGGGGGGTAGATAGCCCCTCTGGGGCCAACGTCCTGACTTTC	CASSRGGVDSPSGANVLTF
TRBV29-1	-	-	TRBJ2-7	TGCAGCGGTGAGACTTTAGGGGTTTACGAGCAGTACTTC	CSGETLGVYEQYF
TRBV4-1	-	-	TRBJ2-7	TGCGCCAGCAGCCAAGAGCCAGAGGGAGGCTACGAGCAGTACTTC	CASSQEPEGGYEQYF
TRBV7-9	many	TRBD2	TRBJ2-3	TGTGCCAGCAGCGCCAAACTAGCGAGAAAGCAGTATTTT	CASSAKLARKQYF
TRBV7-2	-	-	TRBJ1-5	TGTGCCAGCAGCTTCCTGACAGGCCCAAATGGGCCCCAGCATTTT	CASSFLTGPNGPQHF
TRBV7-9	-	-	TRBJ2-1	TGTGCCAGCAGCCCCGCAGCGAGCTCCTACAATGAGCAGTTCTTC	CASSPAASSYNEQFF
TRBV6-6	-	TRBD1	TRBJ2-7	TGTGCCAGCAGTTCGCAGGGGGTCTACGAGCAGTACTTC	CASSSQGVYEQYF
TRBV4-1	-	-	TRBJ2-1	TGTGCCAGCAGCTCCCGCGGTGAGCAGTTCTTC	CASSSRGEQFF
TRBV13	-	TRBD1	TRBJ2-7	TGTGCCAGCAGCTCTACTGGACAGGTTTCCTACGAGCAGTACTTC	CASSSTGQVSYEQYF
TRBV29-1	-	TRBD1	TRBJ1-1	TGCAGCGTTCCCCGGGACAGGGGCCCTTTTGAAGCTTTCTTT	CSVPRDRGPFEAFF
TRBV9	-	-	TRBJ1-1	TGTGCCAGCAGCGTAGGGAAACAGGGCAATGGAGCTTTCTTT	CASSVGKQGNGAFF
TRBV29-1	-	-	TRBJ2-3	TGCAGCGTTCCTAGACAGAACCCTAGCACAGATACGCAGTATTTT	CSVPRQNPSTDTQYF
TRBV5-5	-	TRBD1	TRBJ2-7	TGTGCCAGCAGCTTGGGACAGGGGGTTTGGCAGTACTTC	CASSLGQGVWQYF
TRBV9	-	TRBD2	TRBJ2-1	TGTGCCAGCAGCGCCGGGGGGATACGACGGTTCGATGAGCAGTTCTTC	CASSAGGIRRFDEQFF